This T cell receptor (beta chain) was sequenced during a study of neurological immune-mediated disorders. TCRdb passed the 5' RACE reads through MiXCR, listing each CDR3 protein once. The sample has around 44,000 distinct CDR3 sequences, about 14% seen once. This clonotype was seen ten or more times. For sorted libraries, the input was around 1 million CD4+ or CD8+ T cells. This TCR was sampled from a woman in her fifties or sixties with HTLV-1-associated myelopathy (HAM/TSP). Sequencing was performed on CD4+ T cells from blood.

CDR3 DNA: TGCAGTGCTAGAGTCGGGACCATCATGGATGAGCAGTTCTTC. Encoded protein: CSARVGTIMDEQFF. This rearrangement joins TRBV20-1 to TRBJ2-1, with D perhaps assigned TRBD1 or TRBD2 (5 bases each). The CDR3 runs 14 residues. V lost 1 base and J 8 bases, leaving 15 bases between the germline ends. The germline V gene has CDR1 DFQATT and CDR2 SNEGSKA (reference sequence).